In this sample, the clone carrying this TCR beta chain turned up many times. As yet, its antigen is unknown. A library made for alpha chains picked up this beta chain off target, so its size means little. Each CDR3 protein gets one entry after TCRdb re-called the 5' RACE reads with MiXCR. The sample shows 14,000 or so distinct CDR3 sequences, about 4.4% of them seen only once. The source of the sample is a study of spatial heterogeneity in lung cancer. The study's findings and limits: For tumor T cells, estimated coverage reached only approximately 7.7% (alpha) and 11% to 15% (beta). Tumors with more nonsynonymous mutations had more expanded intratumoral alpha and beta TCRs.

In germline, CDR1 is SEHNR, CDR2 FQNEAQ (reference sequence). The CDR3 consists of 16 residues. The V segment lost 5 bases and the J segment 4 bases; nucleotides outside the gene matches: 6. Time point described: sample taken at primary tumor resection. Samples were donated by 72 untreated early-stage non-small cell lung cancer patients. Whole RNA, which was extracted from tumor, nontumor lung tissue or frozen PBMC, was sequenced without any cell sorting. This specimen was lung tumor tissue, taken at surgery. This TCR was recovered from a female donor with early-stage non-small cell lung cancer. The chain carries TRBV7-9 and TRBJ1-6, with TRBD1 matching 9 bases. CDR3 DNA: TGTGCCAGCAGCAACGGACAGGGGTTTTATAATTCACCCCTCCACTTT. As protein: CASSNGQGFYNSPLHF.